This T cell receptor (beta chain) was sequenced during a study of OX40 agonist ivuxolimab in advanced cancers. In terms of the full investigation: Ivuxolimab was an agonistic, fully human IgG2 monoclonal antibody directed against OX40 (CD134), a costimulatory receptor. Intravenous ivuxolimab was administered to patients every 2 weeks at six dose levels: 0.01, 0.1, 0.3, 1.5, 3 and 10 mg/kg. Of the approximately 50 dose-escalation patients, hepatocellular carcinoma was present in about 20, melanoma in some 15, renal cell carcinoma in 9 and head and neck cancer in 9. In the dose-escalation cohort, 82.7% of patients were male, and the mean age was approximately 60 years, with a range of about 23 to 90. Prior anti-PD-1, anti-PD-L1 or anti-CTLA-4 therapy was permitted, and 30% to 45% of dose-escalation patients had received checkpoint inhibitors. Partial responses occurred in three dose-escalation patients: two with cutaneous melanoma and one with hepatocellular carcinoma. The purpose of peripheral TCRbeta sequencing was to test whether ivuxolimab changed TCR sequence diversity and led to clonal T-cell expansion. The monotherapy dose-escalation portion (N ≈ 50 patients) of the phase I ivuxolimab trial is reported in the paper.

For sequencing of the TCRbeta CDR3 region, genomic DNA was extracted from the sorted cells. The immunoSEQ Assay was used to sequence the TCRbeta CDR3 regions. The table was pulled from immuneACCESS by TCRdb, which kept in-frame rearrangements only. Such tables lose some clones; where checked, under half of the loss comes from unresolved V genes, and the rest has no known cause. The sample table lists 62,000 or so clones, roughly 86% of them with a count of one. The ten largest clonotypes hold 9.8% of the sample. The CDR3 holds 15 amino acids from the cysteine to the phenylalanine. Only the CDR3 DNA is retained, 45 bases long and in frame from the first base. The germline V gene provides CDR1 MNHNS and CDR2 SASEGT. Germline trimming: 6 bases from V, 7 bases from J; junction bases outside gene matches: 14. On the study overall, not on this receptor specifically: Antigen specificity was not determined for the clonally expanded peripheral T cells. In partial responders in the 0.1-3.0 mg/kg groups, normalized peripheral clonal expansion was found to be among the lowest, especially among CD8+ T cells. After ivuxolimab, CD8+ T cells had more expanded clones than CD4+ T cells on average. Low levels of normalized T-cell clonal expansion were also seen in some nonresponding patients. At doses of 0.1 to 3.0 mg/kg, clonal expansion of both CD4+ and CD8+ T cells in blood was seen between baseline and week 6.

Turning to this clone: The antigen it binds to is not known. No base-level quality is on record; no much larger clone is a single base apart.

The trial excluded patients who had a history of autoimmune disease or were on systemic immunosuppression. In every dose cohort, peripheral blood was drawn for TCR sequencing at baseline, cycle 4 day 1, and cycle 7 day 1. The samples were drawn from a first-in-human, open-label, multicenter phase I dose-escalation trial of ivuxolimab. Adults with locally advanced or metastatic melanoma, renal cell, hepatocellular, or head and neck squamous cell carcinoma were enrolled in the trial. Before TCR sequencing, CD4+ T cells and CD8+ T cells from peripheral blood were sorted into separate populations. Sample: CD4+ or CD8+ T cells sorted from blood, taken in a trial of the OX40 agonist ivuxolimab. The sequence was obtained from an adult with an advanced solid tumor such as melanoma, head and neck, liver or kidney cancer. The rearrangement joined TRBV6-1 to TRBJ1-2, with 7 bases aligning to TRBD1. The CDR3 region: CASRATGMGIGGYTF. The DNA sequence reads TGTGCCAGCAGGGCGACAGGGATGGGAATAGGTGGCTACACCTTC.